This T cell receptor (beta chain) was captured in a study of blood T cell repertoires in COVID-19. Overall study context: Material from acute and convalescent COVID-19 was sourced from the United States, Italy and Spain.

As originally analysed: Cell counts per sample came from amplifying reference gene primers. Some clones are missing from TCRdb's copy, which holds only in-frame ones; the method was immunoSEQ multiplex PCR. V and J calls and clone size are given by that table; D and trimming were obtained from the DNA. The sample holds about 200,000 clones, approximately 79% seen once. CDR3 size: 15 residues. The V and J ends lost 5 bases and 2 bases respectively, with 16 bases between them. Germline-derived CDR1 and CDR2 are LNHDA and SQIVND (reference sequence). The chain has TRBV19 and TRBJ2-7, with D maybe TRBD2 (6 bases). The receptor comes from a human donor in a cohort sampled during active COVID-19. The sample taken for sequencing was peripheral blood. The DNA for the CDR3 is TGTGCCAGTAGTCTTTTGGAGGGAGTTGCCTACGAGCAGTACTTC. Translating it yields CASSLLEGVAYEQYF.